This TCR beta chain came from a study of patients and donors after allogeneic stem cell transplantation. Trimming shortened V by 0 bases and J by 5 bases, and 11 bases separated the two germline ends. The length of the CDR3 is 15 residues. The germline V gene has CDR1 MNHEY and CDR2 SVGEGT. TCRdb fed the RT-PCR reads into MiXCR, producing one record per CDR3 protein. The sample holds about 74,000 distinct CDR3 sequences, less than 30% seen once. This clonotype was recorded a few times. What was sequenced was blood, either unsorted or a sorted T cell fraction (not recorded which). The TCR was taken from a human donor who was either an allogeneic HSCT recipient or a stem cell or donor lymphocyte infusion donor (not recorded which). It is not recorded whose cells these are; they may come from a transplant donor. The V gene is TRBV6-2 or TRBV6-3, the J gene TRBJ2-1, with a weak D call TRBD2 (5 bases). CDR3 protein: CASSYSRRTDNEQFF. CDR3 DNA: TGTGCCAGCAGTTACTCGAGGAGGACCGACAATGAGCAGTTCTTC.